Below, 11 T cell receptor beta chains from the same sample are listed, as sequenced in a study of blood T cell repertoires in COVID-19. The protocol was immunoSEQ multiplex PCR, while the TCRdb copy is restricted to in-frame clones and leaves out a portion. The data contain 200,000 to 250,000 clones, 70% to 90% of them singletons. The specimen sequenced was peripheral blood. These receptors were collected from a woman aged 50 to 60 with acute or convalescent COVID-19.

Only one count was recorded for this clone. This chain joins TRBV4-1 and TRBJ2-3; 8 nucleotides align to TRBD2. The junction had 5 bases not matched to a gene; V was cut back by 0 bases and J by 3 bases. CDR1 MGHRA and CDR2 YSYEKL come from the germline V gene. This CDR3 has 16 residues. CDR3 nucleotide sequence: TGCGCCAGCAGCCAAGATGTTAGCGGGGTGACAGATACGCAGTATTTT. Translating it yields CASSQDVSGVTDTQYF.

This clone was recorded once. The CDR3, as DNA: TGCGCCAGCAGCAAAGGGTTAGCGGGAGGTGTCACAGATACGCAGTATTTT. Its protein is CASSKGLAGGVTDTQYF. The chain recombines TRBV4-3 with TRBJ2-3, with TRBD2 matching 10 bases. Losses at the gene ends were 5 bases for V and 2 bases for J; bases not matched to a gene: 10. Per germline, CDR1 LGHNA and CDR2 YSLEER. The CDR3 sequence is 17 residues long.

The J gene is TRBJ1-2, the V gene TRBV6-2 or TRBV6-3; D is undetermined. The CDR3 is made up of 17 amino acids. V was shortened by 2 bases and J by 5 bases, with 21 bases between the two germline ends. CDR1 is MNHEY, CDR2 SVGEGT, per germline. DNA of the CDR3: TGTGCCAGCAGTTACGAAGTCGGACTATTGTTGTTTTATGGCTACACCTTC. Its protein is CASSYEVGLLLFYGYTF.

J is TRBJ1-1 and V is TRBV9; D gene uncertain. With 0 bases removed from V and 6 bases from J, the gap between germline ends came to 9 bases. The CDR3 loop spans 13 amino acids. Germline-derived CDR1 and CDR2 are SGDLS and YYNGEE. CDR3 sequence (DNA): TGTGCCAGCAGCGTAGGCGCGGCAGCTGAAGCTTTCTTT. Translation: CASSVGAAAEAFF.

This sequence joins TRBV7-8 and TRBJ1-2; 7 nucleotides line up with TRBD1. Germline V gene data show CDR1 as SGHVS and CDR2 as FQNEAQ. J gave up 2 bases and V 3 bases, and 6 bases lay outside the gene matches. The length of the CDR3 is 15 residues. The CDR3 sequence is CASSFLDRANYGYTF. The CDR3 DNA reads TGTGCCAGCAGCTTCCTCGACAGGGCCAACTATGGCTACACCTTC.

This clone is a singleton in its sample. The J gene is TRBJ1-3, the V gene TRBV2, with a tentative D call TRBD1 (6 bases). The ends were cut back, 6 bases at V and 4 bases at J, with 7 bases in the middle. CDR3 length equals 12 residues. CDR1 SNHLY and CDR2 FYNNEI come from the germline V gene. The CDR3 DNA reads TGTGCCAGCAGCGGACAGGGAAACACCATATATTTT. This gives the protein CASSGQGNTIYF.

CDR3 DNA sequence: TGTGCCATCAGTTTCGGACAGGGGGAATGGAATGAGCAGTTCTTC. Encoded protein: CAISFGQGEWNEQFF. This chain uses TRBV10-3 with TRBJ2-1; 10 nucleotides match TRBD1. CDR1 is ENHRY, CDR2 SYGVKD, per germline. With 5 bases clipped from V and 7 bases from J, the junction kept 8 bases outside the gene matches. The CDR3 is 15 residues long.

The CDR3 sequence: CASSSRLHGTDTQYF. DNA of the CDR3: TGTGCCAGCAGCTCTCGACTTCATGGCACAGATACGCAGTATTTT. J is TRBJ2-3 and V is TRBV3-1 (or the pseudogene TRBV3-2); D is unclear. Germline V gene data show CDR1 as LGHDT and CDR2 as YNNKEL (reference sequence). V lost 5 bases to trimming and J lost 1 base, with 13 bases between them. This CDR3 has 15 residues.

In this sample, this clone turned up once. The chain employs TRBV21-1 and TRBJ2-3; the table's D gene call, TRBD1, was not cross checked with the DNA. TRBV21-1 is a recognized pseudogene. This CDR3 region has 16 residues. CDR3 residues: CASKKDRGVSTDTQYF. In nucleotides, the CDR3 is TGTGCCAGCAAAAAGGACAGGGGAGTTAGCACAGATACGCAGTATTTT.

This chain connects TRBV27 to TRBJ1-5; 8 nucleotides agree with TRBD1. The V gene end was trimmed by 10 bases and the J gene end by 3 bases; junction bases not matched to a gene: 5. Germline V CDR1 and CDR2: MNHEY, SMNVEV (reference sequence). The CDR3 is made up of 13 amino acids. The CDR3 DNA sequence: TGTGCCACACAGGGGGGACTCAATCAGCCCCAGCATTTT. Protein product: CATQGGLNQPQHF.

This clone was detected a few times. CDR3 protein: CAYGTSGLNTGELFF. CDR3 sequence (DNA): TGTGCCTACGGGACTAGCGGGTTGAACACCGGGGAGCTGTTTTTT. The gene calls are TRBV30 and TRBJ2-2; 12 bases map to TRBD2. Trimming at V came to 7 bases and at J to 1 base, leaving 4 bases not matched to a gene. Germline loops: CDR1 GTSNPN, CDR2 SVGIG (reference sequence). This CDR3 has 15 amino acids.